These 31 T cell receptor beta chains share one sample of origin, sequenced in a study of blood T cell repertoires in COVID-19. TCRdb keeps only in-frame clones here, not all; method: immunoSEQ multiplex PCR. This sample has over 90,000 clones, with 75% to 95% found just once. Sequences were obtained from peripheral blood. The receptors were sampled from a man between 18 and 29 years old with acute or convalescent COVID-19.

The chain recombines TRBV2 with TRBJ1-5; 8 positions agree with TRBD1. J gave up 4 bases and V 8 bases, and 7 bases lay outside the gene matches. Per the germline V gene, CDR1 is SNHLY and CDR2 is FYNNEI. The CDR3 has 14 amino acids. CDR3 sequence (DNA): TGTGCCAGCTCCCCGGACAGGGATAATCAGCCCCAGCATTTT. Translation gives CASSPDRDNQPQHF.

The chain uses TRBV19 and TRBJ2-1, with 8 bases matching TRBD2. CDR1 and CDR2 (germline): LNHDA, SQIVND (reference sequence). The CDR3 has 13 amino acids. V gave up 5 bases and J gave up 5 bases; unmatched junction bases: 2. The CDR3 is CASSVRGDNEQFF. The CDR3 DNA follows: TGTGCCAGTAGTGTGCGGGGGGACAATGAGCAGTTCTTC.

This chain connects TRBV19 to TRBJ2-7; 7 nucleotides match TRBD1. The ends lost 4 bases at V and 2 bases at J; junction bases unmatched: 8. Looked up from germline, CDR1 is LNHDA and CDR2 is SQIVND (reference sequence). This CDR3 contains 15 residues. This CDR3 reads CASSKGSGGAYEQYF. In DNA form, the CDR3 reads TGTGCCAGTAGTAAGGGGTCAGGGGGAGCCTACGAGCAGTACTTC. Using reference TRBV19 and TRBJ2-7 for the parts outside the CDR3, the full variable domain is DGGITQSPKYLFRKEGQNVTLSCEQNLNHDAMYWYRQDPGQGLRLIYYSQIVNDFQKGDIAEGYSVSREKKESFPLTVTSAQKNPTAFYLCASSKGSGGAYEQYFGPGTRLTVT.

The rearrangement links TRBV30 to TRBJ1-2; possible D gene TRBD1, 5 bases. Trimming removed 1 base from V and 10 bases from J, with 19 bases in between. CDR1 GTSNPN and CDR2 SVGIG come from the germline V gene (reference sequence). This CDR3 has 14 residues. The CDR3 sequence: CAWSGGGSTKFYTF. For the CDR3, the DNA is TGTGCCTGGAGTGGCGGGGGGAGCACGAAGTTCTACACCTTC.

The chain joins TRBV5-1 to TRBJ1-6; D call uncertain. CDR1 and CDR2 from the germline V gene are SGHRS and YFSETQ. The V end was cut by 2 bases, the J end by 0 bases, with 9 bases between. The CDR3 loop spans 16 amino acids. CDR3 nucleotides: TGCGCCAGCAGCTTAGCAGGTGGCTCCTATAATTCACCCCTCCACTTT. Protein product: CASSLAGGSYNSPLHF.

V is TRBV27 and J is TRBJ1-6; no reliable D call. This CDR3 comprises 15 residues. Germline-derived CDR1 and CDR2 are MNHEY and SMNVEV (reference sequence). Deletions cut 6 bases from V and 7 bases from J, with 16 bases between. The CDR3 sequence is CASSIRRYQNSPLHF. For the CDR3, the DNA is TGTGCCAGCAGCATCCGGAGGTATCAAAATTCACCCCTCCACTTT.

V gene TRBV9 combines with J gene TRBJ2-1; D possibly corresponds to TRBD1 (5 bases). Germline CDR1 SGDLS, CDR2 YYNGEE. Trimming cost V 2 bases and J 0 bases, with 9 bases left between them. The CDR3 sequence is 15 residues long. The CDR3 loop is CASSVRTGSYNEQFF. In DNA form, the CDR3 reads TGTGCCAGCAGCGTCCGTACAGGCTCCTACAATGAGCAGTTCTTC.

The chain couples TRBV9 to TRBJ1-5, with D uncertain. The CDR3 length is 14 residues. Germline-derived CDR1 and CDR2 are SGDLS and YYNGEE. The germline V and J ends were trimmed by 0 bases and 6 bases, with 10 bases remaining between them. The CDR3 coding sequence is TGTGCCAGCAGCGTAGGAGGCCCCGGTCAGCCCCAGCATTTT. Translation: CASSVGGPGQPQHF.

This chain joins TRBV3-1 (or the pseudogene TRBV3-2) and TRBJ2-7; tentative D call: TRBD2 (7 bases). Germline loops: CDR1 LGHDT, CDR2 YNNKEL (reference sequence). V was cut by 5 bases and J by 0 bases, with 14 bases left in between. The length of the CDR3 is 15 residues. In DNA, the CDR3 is TGTGCCAGCAGCAGGGGGGGCGCCAGCTCCTACGAGCAGTACTTC. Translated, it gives CASSRGGASSYEQYF.

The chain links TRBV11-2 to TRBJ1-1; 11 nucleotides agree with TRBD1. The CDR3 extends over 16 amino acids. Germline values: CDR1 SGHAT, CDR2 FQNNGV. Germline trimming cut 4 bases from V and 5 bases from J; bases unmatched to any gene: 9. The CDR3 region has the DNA TGTGCCAGCAGCTACCGGGACAGGGGGGTTTATACTGAAGCTTTCTTT. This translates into CASSYRDRGVYTEAFF.

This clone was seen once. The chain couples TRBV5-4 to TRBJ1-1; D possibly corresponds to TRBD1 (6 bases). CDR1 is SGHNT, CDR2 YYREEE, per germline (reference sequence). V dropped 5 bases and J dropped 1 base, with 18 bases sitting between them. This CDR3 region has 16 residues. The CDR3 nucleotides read TGTGCCAGCAGACCCGACCTGACAGGTTGGAACACTGAAGCTTTCTTT. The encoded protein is CASRPDLTGWNTEAFF. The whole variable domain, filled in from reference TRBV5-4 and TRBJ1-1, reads ETGVTQSPTHLIKTRGQQVTLRCSSQSGHNTVSWYQQALGQGPQFIFQYYREEENGRGNFPPRFSGLQFPNYSSELNVNALELDDSALYLCASRPDLTGWNTEAFFGQGTRLTVV.

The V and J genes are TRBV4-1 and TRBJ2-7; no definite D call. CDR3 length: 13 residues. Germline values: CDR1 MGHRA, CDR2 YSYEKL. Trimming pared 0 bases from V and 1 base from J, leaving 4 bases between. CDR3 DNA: TGCGCCAGCAGCCAAGACAATTCCTACGAGCAGTACTTC. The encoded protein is CASSQDNSYEQYF.

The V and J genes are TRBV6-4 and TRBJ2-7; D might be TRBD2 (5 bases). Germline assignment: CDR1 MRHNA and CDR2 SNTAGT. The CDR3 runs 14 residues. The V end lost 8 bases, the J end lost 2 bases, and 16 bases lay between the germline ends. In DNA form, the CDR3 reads TGTGCCAGCCTAGCCGATCGGGGTCCCTACGAGCAGTACTTC. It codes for CASLADRGPYEQYF.

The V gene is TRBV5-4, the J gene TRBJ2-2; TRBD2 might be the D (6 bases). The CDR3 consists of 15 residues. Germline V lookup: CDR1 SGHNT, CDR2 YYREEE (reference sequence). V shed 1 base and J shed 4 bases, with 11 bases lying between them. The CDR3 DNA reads TGTGCCAGCAGCTTGCCGGGAGTAAGCACCGGGGAGCTGTTTTTT. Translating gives CASSLPGVSTGELFF. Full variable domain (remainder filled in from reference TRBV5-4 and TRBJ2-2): ETGVTQSPTHLIKTRGQQVTLRCSSQSGHNTVSWYQQALGQGPQFIFQYYREEENGRGNFPPRFSGLQFPNYSSELNVNALELDDSALYLCASSLPGVSTGELFFGEGSRLTVL.

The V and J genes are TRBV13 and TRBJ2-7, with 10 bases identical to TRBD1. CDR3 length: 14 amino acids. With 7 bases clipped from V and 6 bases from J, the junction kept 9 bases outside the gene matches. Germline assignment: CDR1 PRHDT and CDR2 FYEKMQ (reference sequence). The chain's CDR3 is CASTSPTGGGEQYF. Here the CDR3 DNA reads TGTGCCAGCACCTCACCGACAGGGGGCGGCGAGCAGTACTTC.

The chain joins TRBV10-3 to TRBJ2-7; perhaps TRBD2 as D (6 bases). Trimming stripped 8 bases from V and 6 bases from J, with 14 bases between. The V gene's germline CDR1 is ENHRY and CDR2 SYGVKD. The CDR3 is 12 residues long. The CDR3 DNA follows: TGTGCCATCGCCTCGGGAGCTTCCGAGCAGTACTTC. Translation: CAIASGASEQYF.

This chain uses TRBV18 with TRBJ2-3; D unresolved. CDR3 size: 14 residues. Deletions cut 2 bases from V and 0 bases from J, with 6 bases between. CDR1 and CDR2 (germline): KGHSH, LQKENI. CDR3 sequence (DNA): TGTGCCAGCTCACCAACCAGGAGCACAGATACGCAGTATTTT. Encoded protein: CASSPTRSTDTQYF.

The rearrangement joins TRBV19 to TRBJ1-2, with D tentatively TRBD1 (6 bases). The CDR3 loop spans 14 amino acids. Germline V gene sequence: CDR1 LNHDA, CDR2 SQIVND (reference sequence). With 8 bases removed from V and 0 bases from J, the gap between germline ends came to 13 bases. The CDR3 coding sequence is TGTGCCAGTTCCCTACAGGGAGCTAACTATGGCTACACCTTC. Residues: CASSLQGANYGYTF.

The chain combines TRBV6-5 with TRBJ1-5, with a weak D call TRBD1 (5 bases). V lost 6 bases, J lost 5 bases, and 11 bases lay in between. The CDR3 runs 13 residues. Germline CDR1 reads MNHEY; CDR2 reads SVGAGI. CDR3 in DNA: TGTGCCAGCAGATCGGGGGAGTATCAGCCCCAGCATTTT. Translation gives CASRSGEYQPQHF.

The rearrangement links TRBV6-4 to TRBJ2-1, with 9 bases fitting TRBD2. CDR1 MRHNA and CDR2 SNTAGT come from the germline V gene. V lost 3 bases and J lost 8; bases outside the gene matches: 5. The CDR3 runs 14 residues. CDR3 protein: CASSDEAGGYEQFF. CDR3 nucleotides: TGTGCCAGCAGTGATGAAGCGGGGGGATATGAGCAGTTCTTC.

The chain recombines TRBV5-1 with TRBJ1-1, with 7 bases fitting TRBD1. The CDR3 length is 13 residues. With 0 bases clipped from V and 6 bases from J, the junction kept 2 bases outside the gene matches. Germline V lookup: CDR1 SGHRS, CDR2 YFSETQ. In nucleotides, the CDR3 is TGCGCCAGCAGCTTGGGGGGACAGCCTGAAGCTTTCTTT. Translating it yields CASSLGGQPEAFF.

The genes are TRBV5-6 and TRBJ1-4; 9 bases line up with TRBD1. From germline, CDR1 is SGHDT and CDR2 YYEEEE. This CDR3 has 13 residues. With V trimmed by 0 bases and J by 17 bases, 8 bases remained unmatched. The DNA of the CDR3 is TGTGCCAGCAGCTTGGGGGACAGGGCCCTACCTTTTTTT. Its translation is CASSLGDRALPFF.

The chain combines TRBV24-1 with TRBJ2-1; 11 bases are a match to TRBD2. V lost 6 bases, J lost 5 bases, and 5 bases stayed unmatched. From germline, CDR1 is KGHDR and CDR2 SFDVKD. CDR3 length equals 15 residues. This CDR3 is CATSKGTSGDNEQFF. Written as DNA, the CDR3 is TGTGCCACCAGTAAAGGGACTAGCGGCGACAATGAGCAGTTCTTC.

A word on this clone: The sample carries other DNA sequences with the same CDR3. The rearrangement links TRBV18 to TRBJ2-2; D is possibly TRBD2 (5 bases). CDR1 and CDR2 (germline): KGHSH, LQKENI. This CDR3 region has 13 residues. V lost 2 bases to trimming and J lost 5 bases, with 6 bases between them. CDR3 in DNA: TGTGCCAGCTCACCAAGGGAGACCGGGGAGCTGTTTTTT. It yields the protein CASSPRETGELFF.

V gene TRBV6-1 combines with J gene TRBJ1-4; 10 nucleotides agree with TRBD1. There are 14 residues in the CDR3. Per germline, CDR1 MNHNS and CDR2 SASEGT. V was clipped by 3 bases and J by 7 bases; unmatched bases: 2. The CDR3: CASSEGQGFEKLFF. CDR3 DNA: TGTGCCAGCAGTGAGGGACAGGGGTTTGAAAAACTGTTTTTT.

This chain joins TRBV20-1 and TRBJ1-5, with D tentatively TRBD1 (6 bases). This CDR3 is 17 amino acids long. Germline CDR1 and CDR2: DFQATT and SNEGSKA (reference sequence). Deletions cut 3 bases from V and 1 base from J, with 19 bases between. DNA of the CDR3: TGCAGTGCTAGTGGACCGATGCGGGGGCTGAGCAATCAGCCCCAGCATTTT. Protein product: CSASGPMRGLSNQPQHF.

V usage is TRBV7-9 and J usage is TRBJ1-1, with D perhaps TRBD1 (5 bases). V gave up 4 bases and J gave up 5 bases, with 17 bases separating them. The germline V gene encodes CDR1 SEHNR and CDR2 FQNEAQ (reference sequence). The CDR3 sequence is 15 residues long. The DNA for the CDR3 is TGTGCCAGCAGCTCTTTGACGGGGCGGGAGACTGAAGCTTTCTTT. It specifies CASSSLTGRETEAFF.

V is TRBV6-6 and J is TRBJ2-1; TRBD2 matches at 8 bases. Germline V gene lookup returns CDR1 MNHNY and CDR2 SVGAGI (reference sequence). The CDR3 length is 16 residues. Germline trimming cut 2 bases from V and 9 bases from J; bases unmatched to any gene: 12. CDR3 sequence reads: CASSYSQAGAAGEQFF. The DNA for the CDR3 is TGTGCCAGCAGTTACAGTCAAGCGGGAGCCGCGGGTGAGCAGTTCTTC.

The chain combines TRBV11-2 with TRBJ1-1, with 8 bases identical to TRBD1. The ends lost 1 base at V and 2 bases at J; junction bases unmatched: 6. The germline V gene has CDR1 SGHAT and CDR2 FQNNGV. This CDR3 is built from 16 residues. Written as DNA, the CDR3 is TGTGCCAGCAGCTTAGGAAGGGACAGGATAAACACTGAAGCTTTCTTT. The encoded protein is CASSLGRDRINTEAFF.

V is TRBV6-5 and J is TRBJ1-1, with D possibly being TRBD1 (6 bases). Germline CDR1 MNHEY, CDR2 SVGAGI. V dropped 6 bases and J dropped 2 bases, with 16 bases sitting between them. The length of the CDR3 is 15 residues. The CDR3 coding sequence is TGTGCCAGCAGGATAACAGGGCTGTCTAACACTGAAGCTTTCTTT. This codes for CASRITGLSNTEAFF.

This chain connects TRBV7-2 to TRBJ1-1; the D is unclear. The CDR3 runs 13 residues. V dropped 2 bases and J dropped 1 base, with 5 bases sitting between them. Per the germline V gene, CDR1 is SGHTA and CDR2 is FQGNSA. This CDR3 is CASSLTQNTEAFF. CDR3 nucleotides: TGTGCCAGCAGCTTAACACAGAACACTGAAGCTTTCTTT.